These 32 T cell receptor beta chains were all obtained from the same sample, sequenced in a study of cytomegalovirus exposure and HLA in healthy donors. The data were produced by immunoSEQ multiplex PCR, yet TCRdb's version contains in-frame clones alone and is incomplete. The data show under 350,000 clones, 80% to 90% seen once. Material for sequencing was PBMCs. These receptors were collected from a woman between 18 and 30 years old in good health and CMV-seronegative.

This chain links TRBV18 with TRBJ2-7; 7 positions match TRBD2. The trim removed 6 bases at V and 0 bases at J, leaving 11 bases unmatched. The CDR3 extends over 16 amino acids. Looked up from germline, CDR1 is KGHSH and CDR2 is LQKENI. The CDR3 nucleotides read TGTGCCAGCTCCCGAGCAGGAGCGGGGTTCTCCTACGAGCAGTACTTC. As protein: CASSRAGAGFSYEQYF.

The chain recombines TRBV25-1 with TRBJ2-1; TRBD2 aligns across 7 bases. The junction had 13 bases not matched to a gene; V was cut back by 3 bases and J by 5 bases. Per the germline V gene, CDR1 is MGHDK and CDR2 is SYGVNS. The CDR3 extends over 17 amino acids. This CDR3 reads CASSEGGLRGYHNEQFF. The DNA for the CDR3 is TGTGCCAGCAGTGAGGGGGGGTTGCGGGGTTACCACAATGAGCAGTTCTTC.

The genes are TRBV5-1 and TRBJ2-7; weak D call: TRBD2 (5 bases). Germline loops: CDR1 SGHRS, CDR2 YFSETQ. V was trimmed by 1 base and J by 2 bases, leaving 16 bases between them. This CDR3 comprises 16 residues. CDR3 in amino acids: CASSLISGGYTYEQYF. DNA for the CDR3: TGCGCCAGCAGCTTGATAAGTGGAGGCTATACCTACGAGCAGTACTTC.

This clone was observed a single time. This rearrangement joins TRBV5-1 to TRBJ2-7; the D gene is possibly TRBD1 (5 bases). The CDR3 is 15 residues long. CDR1 is SGHRS, CDR2 YFSETQ, per germline. V gave up 2 bases and J gave up 3 bases, with 15 bases separating them. The CDR3: CASSLGAQGIYEQYF. The CDR3 nucleotides are TGCGCCAGCAGCTTAGGGGCCCAGGGTATCTACGAGCAGTACTTC.

This sequence joins TRBV7-2 and TRBJ2-1, with 10 bases lining up with TRBD2. Germline V gene data show CDR1 as SGHTA and CDR2 as FQGNSA. After removal of 3 bases from V and 7 bases from J, the junction contained 9 bases not matched to a gene. The CDR3 length is 16 residues. The CDR3 sequence: CASSLGLAGERNEQFF. The CDR3 DNA reads TGTGCCAGCAGCTTGGGTCTAGCGGGGGAGCGTAATGAGCAGTTCTTC.

The gene calls are TRBV6-4 and TRBJ2-2, with D possibly matching TRBD2 (7 bases). CDR1 is MRHNA and CDR2 is SNTAGT in the germline V gene. This CDR3 spans 15 amino acids. V lost 8 bases and J lost 6, with 19 bases in between. This CDR3 is CASSLGGQIAGELFF. Here the CDR3 DNA reads TGTGCCAGCTCCCTCGGGGGGCAGATCGCCGGGGAGCTGTTTTTT.

This clone was detected once. The V gene is TRBV30, the J gene TRBJ2-3, with 9 bases that match TRBD2. V shed 2 bases and J 3 bases; nucleotides not matched to a gene: 18. Per the germline V gene, CDR1 is GTSNPN and CDR2 is SVGIG (reference sequence). The length of the CDR3 is 19 residues. The DNA for the CDR3 is TGTGCCTGGAGTCACGGGACGAGCGGGAGGCGGGTTTGGACAGATACGCAGTATTTT. It encodes CAWSHGTSGRRVWTDTQYF. The variable domain in full, with the rest retrieved from reference TRBV30 and TRBJ2-3, is SQTIHQWPATLVQPVGSPLSLECTVEGTSNPNLYWYRQAAGRGLQLLFYSVGIGQISSEVPQNLSASRPQDRQFILSSKKLLLSDSGFYLCAWSHGTSGRRVWTDTQYFGPGTRLTVL.

The gene calls are TRBV6-6 and TRBJ2-1, with a possible D match to TRBD1 (6 bases). Germline CDR1 reads MNHNY; CDR2 reads SVGAGI (reference sequence). Trimming took off 3 bases at V and 5 bases at J, with 11 bases between the two ends. The CDR3 is made up of 14 amino acids. The CDR3 DNA reads TGTGCCAGCAGTTATATCAGGGGAGACAATGAGCAGTTCTTC. Protein product: CASSYIRGDNEQFF.

This clone appeared once. The V and J genes are TRBV28 and TRBJ1-5; D possibly corresponds to TRBD1 (6 bases). The germline V and J ends were trimmed by 3 bases and 0 bases, with 9 bases remaining between them. The CDR3 length is 15 residues. Germline V CDR1 and CDR2: MDHEN, SYDVKM. The DNA of the CDR3 is TGTGCCAGCAGTTTGGGCAGGGGTAGCAATCAGCCCCAGCATTTT. It is translated as CASSLGRGSNQPQHF.

The V and J genes are TRBV5-1 and TRBJ1-6, with D possibly TRBD1 on 6 matching bases. This CDR3 region has 16 residues. V was shortened by 4 bases and J by 6 bases, with 17 bases between the two germline ends. Germline V lookup: CDR1 SGHRS, CDR2 YFSETQ. CDR3 coding DNA: TGCGCCAGCAGCGGAATTAGCGGGACATCTAATTCACCCCTCCACTTT. This codes for CASSGISGTSNSPLHF.

The gene calls are TRBV19 and TRBJ1-1; 7 bases agree with TRBD1. V dropped 1 base and J dropped 2; count of bases not matched to a gene: 10. The germline V gene encodes CDR1 LNHDA and CDR2 SQIVND (reference sequence). The CDR3 totals 17 residues. The CDR3 loop is CASSIGLGGTSNTEAFF. The CDR3 nucleotides are TGTGCCAGTAGTATAGGGTTAGGGGGCACTTCTAACACTGAAGCTTTCTTT.

This sequence joins TRBV30 and TRBJ2-3, with D perhaps matching TRBD1 (6 bases). The V gene's germline CDR1 is GTSNPN and CDR2 SVGIG (reference sequence). Trimming removed 1 base from V and 4 bases from J, with 9 bases in between. The CDR3 has 13 amino acids. CDR3 loop: CAWSEQGSDTQYF. CDR3 sequence (DNA): TGTGCCTGGAGTGAACAGGGATCAGATACGCAGTATTTT.

A single count supports this clone. The rearrangement uses TRBV18 and TRBJ2-5; tentatively, D is TRBD1 (5 bases). The CDR3 loop spans 16 amino acids. Germline CDR1 is KGHSH and CDR2 is LQKENI. The germline V and J ends were trimmed by 0 bases and 2 bases, with 13 bases remaining between them. CDR3 sequence: CASSPPRDSSQETQYF. CDR3 bases: TGTGCCAGCTCACCACCGCGAGACAGCAGTCAAGAGACCCAGTACTTC.

The V call is TRBV27, the J call TRBJ1-3; D remains unclear. The germline V gene has CDR1 MNHEY and CDR2 SMNVEV (reference sequence). The V end was cut by 3 bases, the J end by 4 bases, with 10 bases between. The CDR3 consists of 14 residues. CDR3 coding DNA: TGTGCCAGCAGTTTTCGAGGGTCCGGAAACACCATATATTTT. Amino acid sequence: CASSFRGSGNTIYF.

The chain combines TRBV27 with TRBJ1-1, with a weak D call TRBD1 (5 bases). The CDR3 sequence is 13 residues long. V lost 1 base to trimming and J lost 6 bases, with 9 bases between them. CDR1 MNHEY and CDR2 SMNVEV come from the germline V gene (reference sequence). The CDR3 DNA sequence: TGTGCCAGCAGTTTATGCAGGGCCCCTGAAGCTTTCTTT. It is translated as CASSLCRAPEAFF.

The chain couples TRBV29-1 to TRBJ2-5; 8 nucleotides agree with TRBD2. The CDR3 is 15 amino acids. The V gene end was trimmed by 5 bases and the J gene end by 5 bases; junction bases not matched to a gene: 13. CDR1 is SQVTM, CDR2 ANQGSEA, per germline. CDR3 sequence: CSVTPRAGVGETQYF. For the CDR3, the DNA is TGCAGCGTTACCCCACGAGCGGGAGTCGGGGAGACCCAGTACTTC. The full variable domain, with the rest looked up from reference TRBV29-1 and TRBJ2-5, is SAVISQKPSRDICQRGTSLTIQCQVDSQVTMMFWYRQQPGQSLTLIATANQGSEATYESGFVIDKFPISRPNLTFSTLTVSNMSPEDSSIYLCSVTPRAGVGETQYFGPGTRLLVL.

CDR3 sequence reads: CASSLRRQAQETQYF. For the CDR3, the DNA is TGTGCCAGCAGTTTAAGGCGACAGGCCCAAGAGACCCAGTACTTC. The chain is built from TRBV28 and TRBJ2-5; D might be TRBD1 (6 bases). The germline V gene encodes CDR1 MDHEN and CDR2 SYDVKM. Trimming cost V 2 bases and J 1 base, with 11 bases left between them. The CDR3 has 15 amino acids.

The V call is TRBV28, the J call TRBJ1-3; unclear D gene. The CDR3 consists of 16 residues. Trimming pared 4 bases from V and 0 bases from J, leaving 13 bases between. Germline V gene lookup returns CDR1 MDHEN and CDR2 SYDVKM. The CDR3 nucleotides read TGTGCCAGCAGTTCCGTGACTGAGAGCTCTGGAAACACCATATATTTT. Its protein is CASSSVTESSGNTIYF. Drawing the rest from reference TRBV28 and TRBJ1-3, the complete variable domain is DVKVTQSSRYLVKRTGEKVFLECVQDMDHENMFWYRQDPGLGLRLIYFSYDVKMKEKGDIPEGYSVSREKKERFSLILESASTNQTSMYLCASSSVTESSGNTIYFGEGSWLTVV.

V and J are TRBV29-1 and TRBJ2-1, with 10 bases that match TRBD1. The germline V gene encodes CDR1 SQVTM and CDR2 ANQGSEA. CDR3 length: 14 residues. V shed 5 bases, J shed 6 bases, and the junction held 7 bases outside the gene matches. In DNA form, the CDR3 reads TGCAGCGTTCCCCGGGACAGGGGTTTCAATGAGCAGTTCTTC. This translates into CSVPRDRGFNEQFF.

J is TRBJ2-5 and V is TRBV5-1; D is perhaps TRBD1 (5 bases). In germline, CDR1 is SGHRS, CDR2 YFSETQ. V lost 1 base to trimming and J lost 2 bases, with 12 bases between them. CDR3 length equals 15 residues. The CDR3: CASSLISGKQETQYF. The CDR3 region has the DNA TGCGCCAGCAGCTTGATCTCAGGGAAACAAGAGACCCAGTACTTC.

CDR3 DNA sequence: TGTGCCAGCAGTTTAAGTTGGCAGGGGATGGACGAGCAGTACTTC. Its protein product is CASSLSWQGMDEQYF. This chain uses TRBV27 with TRBJ2-7; TRBD1 might be the D (6 bases). Germline CDR1 is MNHEY and CDR2 is SMNVEV (reference sequence). The CDR3 sequence is 15 residues long. V was clipped by 2 bases and J by 5 bases, with 16 bases between them.

The gene calls are TRBV27 and TRBJ2-7; TRBD1 agrees at 10 bases. The V gene's germline CDR1 is MNHEY and CDR2 SMNVEV (reference sequence). V was clipped by 4 bases and J by 4 bases; unmatched bases: 4. The CDR3 has 14 residues. The CDR3 reads CASSWGQGPYEQYF. CDR3 sequence (DNA): TGTGCCAGCAGTTGGGGACAGGGGCCATACGAGCAGTACTTC.

The chain links TRBV9 to TRBJ2-5; 7 bases match TRBD2. There are 15 residues in the CDR3. J gave up 1 base and V 0 bases, and 3 bases lay outside the gene matches. CDR1 is SGDLS, CDR2 YYNGEE, per germline. The CDR3 is CASSVDPGGQETQYF. The CDR3 coding sequence is TGTGCCAGCAGCGTAGACCCGGGAGGCCAAGAGACCCAGTACTTC.

The chain combines TRBV5-1 with TRBJ2-2; the match to TRBD1 covers 9 bases. J was trimmed by 4 bases and V by 4 bases; bases with no gene match: 5. In germline, CDR1 is SGHRS, CDR2 YFSETQ. The CDR3 loop spans 15 amino acids. CDR3 bases: TGCGCCAGCAGCGCGGGACAGGGTCCCACCGGGGAGCTGTTTTTT. This sequence encodes CASSAGQGPTGELFF.

In its sample, this clone was seen a few times. The J gene is TRBJ1-4, the V gene TRBV25-1; TRBD1 agrees at 7 bases. The CDR3 has 15 residues. Germline V lookup: CDR1 MGHDK, CDR2 SYGVNS. V was clipped by 5 bases and J by 4 bases; unmatched bases: 7. CDR3 sequence: CASSSNRGLNEKLFF. Written as DNA, the CDR3 is TGTGCCAGCAGTTCCAACAGGGGACTTAATGAAAAACTGTTTTTT.

The chain carries TRBV7-9 and TRBJ2-2; no clear D gene. In germline, CDR1 is SEHNR, CDR2 FQNEAQ (reference sequence). The CDR3 is 13 residues long. V was clipped by 5 bases and J by 4 bases, with 8 bases between them. The CDR3 sequence: CASSPAVTGELFF. CDR3 coding DNA: TGTGCCAGCAGCCCCGCAGTCACCGGGGAGCTGTTTTTT.

V gene TRBV5-4 combines with J gene TRBJ2-5; D remains ambiguous. CDR1 is SGHNT and CDR2 is YYREEE in the germline V gene (reference sequence). Trimming removed 4 bases at V and 3 bases at J, with 13 bases between. The CDR3 contains 14 residues. The CDR3 nucleotides are TGTGCCAGCAGCCCAGAGGAGCTTAAAGAGACCCAGTACTTC. Protein sequence: CASSPEELKETQYF. Together with reference TRBV5-4 and TRBJ2-5, the CDR3 gives the full variable domain: ETGVTQSPTHLIKTRGQQVTLRCSSQSGHNTVSWYQQALGQGPQFIFQYYREEENGRGNFPPRFSGLQFPNYSSELNVNALELDDSALYLCASSPEELKETQYFGPGTRLLVL.

In this sample, this clone turned up once. V and J are TRBV9 and TRBJ2-7; D possibly corresponds to TRBD2 (7 bases). CDR1 and CDR2 from the germline V gene are SGDLS and YYNGEE. Trimming cost V 0 bases and J 8 bases, with 18 bases left between them. The CDR3 has 15 residues. The CDR3 spells CASSVERGGHSKQYF. Here the CDR3 DNA reads TGTGCCAGCAGCGTAGAAAGGGGGGGCCATAGTAAGCAGTACTTC.

The V and J genes are TRBV27 and TRBJ1-2; TRBD1 might be the D (5 bases). The CDR3 has 15 residues. V was clipped by 1 base and J by 2 bases, with 11 bases between them. Germline V gives CDR1 MNHEY, CDR2 SMNVEV (reference sequence). The CDR3 bases are TGTGCCAGCAGTTTATTGGGGCACCCCAACTATGGCTACACCTTC. It yields the protein CASSLLGHPNYGYTF.

The chain has TRBV19 and TRBJ2-7; 9 bases fit TRBD1. Unmatched junction bases numbered 9, after V lost 3 bases and J lost 3 bases. This CDR3 is built from 16 residues. Germline lookup yields CDR1 LNHDA and CDR2 SQIVND (reference sequence). CDR3 region: CASSMKGQGSLYEQYF. In DNA form, the CDR3 reads TGTGCCAGTAGTATGAAGGGACAGGGAAGCCTCTACGAGCAGTACTTC.

This chain links TRBV7-9 with TRBJ1-2; 9 bases are shared with TRBD1. The length of the CDR3 is 16 residues. Unmatched junction bases numbered 14, after V lost 5 bases and J lost 7 bases. In germline, CDR1 is SEHNR, CDR2 FQNEAQ (reference sequence). The CDR3 region has the DNA TGTGCCAGCAGCCCCAGGGACAGGGTAAACTACGCTGGCTACACCTTC. Translation: CASSPRDRVNYAGYTF.

This chain connects TRBV18 to TRBJ1-3; TRBD1 might be the D (6 bases). The germline CDR1 and CDR2 sequences are KGHSH and LQKENI. The V and J ends lost 6 bases and 2 bases respectively, with 14 bases between them. The CDR3 loop spans 15 amino acids. The CDR3 DNA sequence: TGTGCCAGCTCCGGTGGACAGAGCACTGGAAACACCATATATTTT. Its protein is CASSGGQSTGNTIYF.